The 26 T cell receptor beta chains given below trace back to one sample, sequenced in a study of T cells in Graves' hyperthyroidism and ophthalmopathy. The source material, RNA transcripts, was used to amplify TCR beta CDR3 regions. First-round RT-PCR with HTBI primers amplified the TCR CDR3 region. TCRdb analysed the multiplex PCR reads with MiXCR anew, one entry per CDR3 protein. This table has some 360,000 distinct CDR3 sequences, roughly 14% appearing once. The material sequenced was blood. These receptors all stem from a woman in her fifties or sixties with Graves' hyperthyroidism.

On this clonotype: One base away lies a much larger clone, so this may be a sequencing read error. The chain links TRBV20-1 to TRBJ2-5; D is unclear. Germline CDR1 is DFQATT and CDR2 is SNEGSKA (reference sequence). CDR3 length equals 12 residues. The CDR3 sequence is CSASWGKETQCF. The CDR3 region has the DNA TGCAGTGCCTCCTGGGGAAAAGAGACCCAGTGCTTC.

This clonotype was counted between two and nine times. Just one base apart from a much larger clone, this may be a read error. The gene calls are TRBV6-2 or TRBV6-3 and TRBJ1-1, with D possibly matching TRBD1 (6 bases). Germline V gene sequence: CDR1 MNHEY, CDR2 SVGEGT. The CDR3 sequence is 15 residues long. The CDR3 bases are TGTGCCAGCAGTTACTCGGGGACACAGAACACTGAAGCTTCCTTT. Protein product: CASSYSGTQNTEASF.

This clonotype has a count of ten or more. This chain connects TRBV2 to TRBJ2-7; no reliable D call. In germline, CDR1 is SNHLY, CDR2 FYNNEI. The CDR3 consists of 13 residues. Trimming took off 4 bases at V and 5 bases at J, with 12 bases between the two ends. CDR3 sequence (DNA): TGTGCCAGCAGTGTCACGACCACTCACGAGCAGTACTTC. Encoded protein: CASSVTTTHEQYF.

The J gene is TRBJ1-5, the V gene TRBV10-3; D possibly corresponds to TRBD1 (5 bases). This CDR3 comprises 14 residues. Trimming stripped 2 bases from V and 6 bases from J, with 11 bases between. Looked up from germline, CDR1 is ENHRY and CDR2 is SYGVKD. The CDR3 region is CAISEGARGQPQHF. CDR3 bases: TGTGCCATCAGTGAGGGGGCGCGGGGTCAGCCCCAGCATTTT.

This chain links TRBV27 with TRBJ2-1; 7 nucleotides match TRBD2. This CDR3 is 15 amino acids long. From germline, CDR1 is MNHEY and CDR2 SMNVEV (reference sequence). The V gene end was trimmed by 3 bases and the J gene end by 3 bases; junction bases not matched to a gene: 5. The CDR3 here is CASSFLLADYNEQFF. The DNA of the CDR3 is TGTGCCAGCAGTTTTTTGCTAGCGGACTACAATGAGCAGTTCTTC.

Many counts were recorded for this clonotype. The chain employs TRBV20-1 and TRBJ2-5; TRBD2 might be the D (5 bases). Germline V gene lookup returns CDR1 DFQATT and CDR2 SNEGSKA (reference sequence). This CDR3 spans 12 amino acids. V was trimmed by 6 bases and J by 7 bases, leaving 15 bases between them. CDR3 bases: TGCAGTGCCGAGGGCCGTCCCGGGACCCAGTACTTC. As protein: CSAEGRPGTQYF.

This clonotype was counted many times. The V call is TRBV20-1, the J call TRBJ2-7; tentative D call: TRBD1 (6 bases). This CDR3 is built from 15 residues. The V gene lost 5 bases and the J gene lost 0 bases, with 17 bases spanning the gap. From germline, CDR1 is DFQATT and CDR2 SNEGSKA (reference sequence). The CDR3 spells CSAGIRQGSSYEQYF. The CDR3 nucleotides read TGCAGTGCTGGGATTAGGCAGGGGAGCTCCTACGAGCAGTACTTC.

The table lists this clonotype with many counts. In DNA form, the CDR3 reads TGTGCCAGCAGCCAGACAGGGAGCAATCAGCCCCAGCATTTT. Translating it yields CASSQTGSNQPQHF. J is TRBJ1-5 and V is TRBV12-3 or TRBV12-4, with 7 bases aligning to TRBD1. V lost 6 bases to trimming and J lost 1 base; unmatched junction nucleotides: 3. This CDR3 is 14 amino acids long.

This clonotype was observed at least ten times. The rearrangement links TRBV18 to TRBJ2-3; 10 nucleotides align to TRBD1. V dropped 7 bases and J dropped 1; count of bases not matched to a gene: 8. There are 16 residues in the CDR3. CDR1 KGHSH and CDR2 LQKENI come from the germline V gene. The CDR3 loop reads CASFPKGTGGTDTQYF. For the CDR3, the DNA is TGTGCCAGCTTCCCGAAGGGGACAGGGGGCACAGATACGCAGTATTTT.

Many counts were recorded for this clonotype. CDR3 DNA: TGCAGTGCTAGAGATATTAGAGGCAGGGGCCACAACTATGGCTACACCTTC. Translated: CSARDIRGRGHNYGYTF. The chain links TRBV20-1 to TRBJ1-2, with TRBD1 as a possible D gene (6 bases). The CDR3 runs to 17 residues. V gave up 0 bases and J gave up 2 bases, with 19 bases separating them. Per germline, CDR1 DFQATT and CDR2 SNEGSKA (reference sequence).

This clonotype was seen ten or more times. This rearrangement joins TRBV12-3 or TRBV12-4 to TRBJ2-1, with a tentative D call TRBD2 (6 bases). Between the trimmed V and J ends, which lost 5 bases and 0 bases, there was a span of 11 bases. CDR3 length equals 15 residues. CDR3: CASSDSGYSYNEQFF. DNA of the CDR3: TGTGCCAGCAGTGATAGCGGATACTCCTACAATGAGCAGTTCTTC.

In this sample, this clonotype turned up a few times. The V call is TRBV12-5, the J call TRBJ2-7, with 7 bases matching TRBD2. There are 12 residues in the CDR3. Trimming removed 7 bases from V and 3 bases from J; junction bases left unmatched: 3. Germline V gene lookup returns CDR1 LGHNT and CDR2 FRNRAP. The CDR3 sequence is CASAGGNYEQYF. The CDR3 DNA reads TGTGCTAGTGCCGGGGGGAACTACGAGCAGTACTTC.

The table lists this clonotype with a few counts. The rearrangement uses TRBV5-1 and TRBJ2-1; tentatively, D is TRBD1 (6 bases). V lost 4 bases and J 8 bases, leaving 13 bases between the germline ends. Germline CDR1 SGHRS, CDR2 YFSETQ. The CDR3 contains 13 residues. The CDR3 bases are TGCGCCAGCAGCACCGGGACAACCGATGAGCAGTTCTTC. Translating gives CASSTGTTDEQFF.

This clonotype was counted many times. V and J are TRBV7-8 and TRBJ1-3; 7 positions agree with TRBD1. The germline gives CDR1 SGHVS, CDR2 FQNEAQ. CDR3 length equals 21 residues. Losses at the gene ends were 1 base for V and 3 bases for J; bases not matched to a gene: 21. CDR3 loop: CASSLVPVEGALWSSGNTIYF. CDR3 coding DNA: TGTGCCAGCAGCTTAGTCCCCGTTGAGGGGGCTCTATGGTCGAGTGGAAACACCATATATTTT. The entire variable domain, with the rest obtained from reference TRBV7-8 and TRBJ1-3, is as follows: GAGVSQSPRYKVAKRGQDVALRCDPISGHVSLFWYQQALGQGPEFLTYFQNEAQLDKSGLPSDRFFAERPEGSVSTLKIQRTQQEDSAVYLCASSLVPVEGALWSSGNTIYFGEGSWLTVV.

This clonotype was detected ten times or more. This chain connects TRBV20-1 to TRBJ2-7; no definite D call. V lost 0 bases and J lost 0, with 6 bases in between. The CDR3 sequence is 13 residues long. CDR1 and CDR2 from the germline V gene are DFQATT and SNEGSKA (reference sequence). The CDR3 DNA reads TGCAGTGCTAGAGATATAGTCTCCTACGAGCAGTACTTC. Its translation: CSARDIVSYEQYF.

This clonotype was counted many times. The V call is TRBV29-1, the J call TRBJ2-3; D possibly corresponds to TRBD2 (5 bases). Germline values: CDR1 SQVTM, CDR2 ANQGSEA. CDR3 length: 17 residues. V was clipped by 2 bases and J by 0 bases, with 18 bases between them. The CDR3 loop reads CSVEPRWTGKSTDTQYF. The DNA of the CDR3 is TGCAGCGTTGAACCTCGATGGACGGGAAAAAGCACAGATACGCAGTATTTT.

In this sample, this clonotype turned up many times. V usage is TRBV7-3 and J usage is TRBJ1-1, with 7 positions matching TRBD1. This CDR3 has 13 amino acids. With 8 bases clipped from V and 5 bases from J, the junction kept 8 bases outside the gene matches. From germline, CDR1 is SGHTA and CDR2 FQGTGA. The CDR3 region is CASARQGETEAFF. CDR3 bases: TGTGCCAGCGCACGACAGGGAGAAACTGAAGCTTTCTTT.

This clonotype was detected many times. The V gene is TRBV20-1, the J gene TRBJ1-2; D uncertain. The germline V gene encodes CDR1 DFQATT and CDR2 SNEGSKA (reference sequence). The CDR3 sequence is 12 residues long. Trimming left V 3 bases short and J 4 bases short, with 9 bases between. CDR3 protein: CSASQRSYGYTF. The CDR3, as DNA: TGCAGTGCTAGTCAACGGTCCTATGGCTACACCTTC.

This clonotype showed up many times. This sequence joins TRBV2 and TRBJ2-7; 11 nucleotides match TRBD2. CDR3 size: 15 residues. With V trimmed by 2 bases and J by 6 bases, 6 bases remained unmatched. The germline gives CDR1 SNHLY, CDR2 FYNNEI. CDR3 in DNA: TGTGCCAGCAGTGAAATCACTAGCGGGAGAGGCGAGCAGTACTTC. The encoded protein is CASSEITSGRGEQYF.

There are many counts of this clonotype. The rearrangement joins TRBV4-2 to TRBJ2-1; tentative D call: TRBD1 (5 bases). This CDR3 has 14 amino acids. CDR1 and CDR2 (germline): LGHNA, YNFKEQ. V dropped 1 base and J dropped 6 bases, with 10 bases sitting between them. DNA of the CDR3: TGTGCCAGCAGCCAAGGGACACCTCCCAATGAGCAGTTCTTC. This sequence encodes CASSQGTPPNEQFF.

Concerning this clonotype: This may come from a read error, since a much larger clone is one base off. The gene calls are TRBV7-3 and TRBJ2-1, with 8 bases that match TRBD2. The CDR3 is made up of 17 amino acids. Looked up from germline, CDR1 is SGHTA and CDR2 is FQGTGA. The V segment lost 1 base and the J segment 7 bases; nucleotides outside the gene matches: 12. In DNA form, the CDR3 reads TGTGCCAGCAGCTTAAGACCCCGGGGCGGGAGGACAAATGAGCAGTTCTTC. Translation gives CASSLRPRGGRTNEQFF.

This clonotype has ten or more counts. J is TRBJ2-2 and V is TRBV7-9; possibly TRBD1 for D (6 bases). Trimming stripped 1 base from V and 3 bases from J, with 15 bases between. Germline loops: CDR1 SEHNR, CDR2 FQNEAQ (reference sequence). The CDR3 covers 17 residues. CDR3 protein: CASSLGTGSMYTGELFF. CDR3 sequence (DNA): TGTGCCAGCAGCTTAGGAACAGGGTCCATGTACACCGGGGAGCTGTTTTTT.

CDR3 DNA: TGTGCCAGTAGCTCCGGGTCAGGGCCCTGGGAAGAGACCCAGTACTTC. This translates into CASSSGSGPWEETQYF. The V and J genes are TRBV19 and TRBJ2-5, with D possibly TRBD1 on 5 matching bases. The CDR3 is 16 residues long. Germline V gene lookup returns CDR1 LNHDA and CDR2 SQIVND (reference sequence). Trimming took 6 bases from V and 3 from J, leaving 20 bases between them.

This clonotype was seen many times. The chain uses TRBV6-5 and TRBJ1-2, with TRBD1 matching 7 bases. The CDR3 totals 17 residues. J lost 2 bases, V lost 0 bases, and 9 bases had no gene match. Germline loops: CDR1 MNHEY, CDR2 SVGAGI. The CDR3 DNA sequence: TGTGCCAGCAGTTACTCGTACACGAGGGGGCTAAACTATGGCTACACCTTC. Translating it yields CASSYSYTRGLNYGYTF.

This clonotype appeared many times. V gene TRBV13 combines with J gene TRBJ2-2; 14 nucleotides line up with TRBD2. J gave up 4 bases and V 4 bases, and 5 bases lay outside the gene matches. The CDR3 consists of 17 residues. Germline CDR1 and CDR2: PRHDT and FYEKMQ (reference sequence). The CDR3 here is CASSSKGLAGGTGELFF. DNA for the CDR3: TGTGCCAGCAGCTCGAAAGGACTAGCGGGAGGCACCGGGGAGCTGTTTTTT.

There are many counts of this clonotype. This chain links TRBV12-3 or TRBV12-4 with TRBJ2-5, with 8 nucleotides matching TRBD2. The CDR3 runs 14 residues. J lost 1 base, V lost 3 bases, and 1 base had no gene match. The CDR3: CASSFTSGQETQYF. In DNA form, the CDR3 reads TGTGCCAGCAGTTTTACTAGCGGCCAAGAGACCCAGTACTTC.